This TCR beta chain was sequenced for a study of beta chain features in type 1 diabetes. Study in general: Over 85,000,000 sorted cells were examined across all samples.

Study conclusions and caveats: The naive, central memory and Treg TCRB repertoires looked more alike in patients than they did in healthy donors. For Type 1 diabetes patients, all four CD4+ subsets carried TCRB CDR3s that were moderately but significantly shorter. cDNA sequencing could over-represent cells with high TCR expression.

Germline-derived CDR1 and CDR2 are SGHRS and YFSETQ. This CDR3 is built from 16 residues. V lost 3 bases and J lost 4; bases outside the gene matches: 6. As regards this clone: What it binds is unknown.

The sequenced template was cDNA made from the entire isolated RNA. The average read count of naive, central memory and regulatory T cell samples was about 3.57 million. Measured with immunoSEQ multiplex PCR; TCRdb has only the in-frame clones, and not every one. The sample yields roughly 400,000 clones, 8% to 10% seen once. What was sequenced was central memory CD4+ T cells from blood. This chain connects TRBV5-1 to TRBJ2-3; 12 positions agree with TRBD2. The clonotype originates from a man aged 25 to 45 with type 1 diabetes. CDR3 loop: CASSSGLAGSSDTQYF. CDR3 bases: TGCGCCAGCAGCTCCGGACTAGCGGGAAGCTCAGATACGCAGTATTTT.